The 28 T cell receptor beta chains given below trace back to one sample, sequenced in a study of cytomegalovirus exposure and HLA in healthy donors (dated by TCRdb to between 2016 and 2019). Libraries were constructed by the immunoSEQ multiplex PCR assay. The table was pulled from immuneACCESS by TCRdb, which kept in-frame rearrangements only. Such tables lose some clones; where checked, under half of the loss comes from unresolved V genes, and the rest has no known cause. The sample table holds around 180,000 clones, of which about four fifths were seen once. The ten largest clones capture around 6.7% of the sample. Source material: PBMCs. Receptors were obtained from a man aged 18 to 30 in good health and CMV-seropositive.

This clone was detected a few times. This CDR3 reads CASSRDSNYGYTF. The CDR3 coding sequence is TGTGCCAGCAGTCGGGACAGCAACTATGGCTACACCTTC. The chain combines TRBV6-1 with TRBJ1-2; TRBD1 matches at 7 bases. CDR1 MNHNS and CDR2 SASEGT come from the germline V gene. This CDR3 has 13 amino acids. J gave up 2 bases and V 5 bases, and 2 bases lay outside the gene matches.

The rearrangement joins TRBV28 to TRBJ2-7, with 8 bases aligning to TRBD1. Germline trimming cut 3 bases from V and 6 bases from J; bases unmatched to any gene: 13. Germline V gene sequence: CDR1 MDHEN, CDR2 SYDVKM. This CDR3 is 16 amino acids long. CDR3 nucleotide sequence: TGTGCCAGCAGTTTCTCCGACAGGGGATTGTATCGCGAGCAGTACTTC. It yields the protein CASSFSDRGLYREQYF.

Worth noting for this clone: The sample has other DNA sequences that encode this CDR3 too. V and J are TRBV2 and TRBJ2-7; TRBD1 aligns across 7 bases. Germline V gives CDR1 SNHLY, CDR2 FYNNEI. The CDR3 runs 14 residues. V lost 6 bases and J lost 3; bases outside the gene matches: 8. The CDR3 loop is CASSEQGPSYEQYF. DNA of the CDR3: TGTGCCAGCAGCGAACAGGGGCCGAGCTACGAGCAGTACTTC.

This clone was found a few times. The rearrangement uses TRBV28 and TRBJ2-7; maybe TRBD1 (5 bases). The CDR3 length is 12 residues. CDR1 is MDHEN, CDR2 SYDVKM, per germline. V shed 5 bases and J shed 4 bases, with 9 bases lying between them. The DNA of the CDR3 is TGTGCCAGCAGTAAGGGGCGGTACGAGCAGTACTTC. Translated, it gives CASSKGRYEQYF.

CDR3 loop: CASSPRDSSGNTIYF. The CDR3 DNA reads as TGTGCCAGCTCCCCCCGGGACAGCTCTGGAAACACCATATATTTT. This chain joins TRBV18 and TRBJ1-3, with 7 bases identical to TRBD1. The CDR3 has 15 amino acids. In germline, CDR1 is KGHSH, CDR2 LQKENI. The V gene end was trimmed by 6 bases and the J gene end by 0 bases; junction bases not matched to a gene: 5.

The rearrangement uses TRBV9 and TRBJ2-1; 11 bases match TRBD2. The CDR3 runs to 17 residues. Trimming at V came to 0 bases and at J to 7 bases, leaving 9 bases not matched to a gene. Germline V gives CDR1 SGDLS, CDR2 YYNGEE. CDR3 in amino acids: CASSVDSLAGVRNEQFF. CDR3 nucleotide sequence: TGTGCCAGCAGCGTAGACTCACTAGCGGGAGTAAGAAATGAGCAGTTCTTC.

The J gene is TRBJ2-7, the V gene TRBV5-1; perhaps TRBD1 as D (6 bases). From germline, CDR1 is SGHRS and CDR2 YFSETQ. The V end was cut by 1 base, the J end by 2 bases, with 13 bases between. This CDR3 is 15 amino acids long. CDR3 nucleotides: TGCGCCAGCAGCTTGAACGCGGCAGGGGCCTACGAGCAGTACTTC. This gives the protein CASSLNAAGAYEQYF.

J is TRBJ1-1 and V is TRBV5-6, with TRBD1 matching 8 bases. CDR1 is SGHDT and CDR2 is YYEEEE in the germline V gene. CDR3 length equals 15 residues. The J segment lost 1 base and the V segment lost 4 bases, leaving 6 bases of the junction unmatched. The CDR3 sequence is CASSKRDRPNTEAFF. The DNA for the CDR3 is TGTGCCAGCAGCAAGAGGGACAGGCCGAACACTGAAGCTTTCTTT.

The gene calls are TRBV2 and TRBJ2-1; D might be TRBD1 (6 bases). The CDR3 sequence is 18 residues long. The germline gives CDR1 SNHLY, CDR2 FYNNEI. V gave up 4 bases and J gave up 3 bases, with 22 bases separating them. CDR3 in amino acids: CASSGPGYRDMSYNEQFF. DNA for the CDR3: TGTGCCAGCAGTGGACCCGGATACAGGGACATGAGCTACAATGAGCAGTTCTTC.

CDR3 sequence reads: CASSSPGQSYEQYF. The CDR3 DNA follows: TGTGCCAGCAGTTCACCGGGACAGTCCTACGAGCAGTACTTC. The rearrangement joins TRBV27 to TRBJ2-7, with TRBD1 identical over 7 bases. CDR3 size: 14 residues. The V gene end was trimmed by 4 bases and the J gene end by 1 base; junction bases not matched to a gene: 4. CDR1 and CDR2 from the germline V gene are MNHEY and SMNVEV (reference sequence).

The chain recombines TRBV7-8 with TRBJ2-1, with D possibly TRBD2 on 6 matching bases. Germline assignment: CDR1 SGHVS and CDR2 FQNEAQ. The CDR3 sequence is 14 residues long. V was shortened by 1 base and J by 9 bases, with 13 bases between the two germline ends. CDR3 protein: CASSLVGGWGEQFF. CDR3 DNA sequence: TGTGCCAGCAGCTTAGTGGGGGGATGGGGTGAGCAGTTCTTC.

The chain carries TRBV29-1 and TRBJ2-1, with D tentatively TRBD2 (6 bases). V lost 5 bases to trimming and J lost 7 bases, with 18 bases between them. The CDR3 consists of 14 residues. Germline CDR1 is SQVTM and CDR2 is ANQGSEA. CDR3 loop: CSVPPSGLVNEQFF. The CDR3 region has the DNA TGCAGCGTTCCTCCCAGCGGGCTAGTGAATGAGCAGTTCTTC.

CDR3 loop: CATSRGGKETQYF. In DNA, the CDR3 is TGTGCCACCAGCAGAGGAGGAAAAGAGACCCAGTACTTC. The genes are TRBV15 and TRBJ2-5, with D hard to call. The germline V and J ends were trimmed by 1 base and 3 bases, with 6 bases remaining between them. Germline V lookup: CDR1 LNHNV, CDR2 YYDKDF (reference sequence). CDR3 length equals 13 residues.

This chain joins TRBV7-3 and TRBJ2-2; 9 bases are a match to TRBD1. Per the germline V gene, CDR1 is SGHTA and CDR2 is FQGTGA. The trim removed 2 bases at V and 2 bases at J, leaving 6 bases unmatched. The CDR3 has 17 residues. This CDR3 reads CASSLDGGQGNTGELFF. The CDR3 nucleotides read TGTGCCAGCAGCTTAGATGGGGGACAGGGCAACACCGGGGAGCTGTTTTTT.

V usage is TRBV6-5 and J usage is TRBJ2-3, with TRBD2 matching 9 bases. Germline values: CDR1 MNHEY, CDR2 SVGAGI. This CDR3 is 16 amino acids long. Germline trimming cut 2 bases from V and 1 base from J; bases unmatched to any gene: 4. The CDR3 region is CASSYNAGGGTDTQYF. Here the CDR3 DNA reads TGTGCCAGCAGTTACAATGCGGGGGGGGGCACAGATACGCAGTATTTT.

By sample share, this clone is medium-sized. The chain joins TRBV18 to TRBJ1-3; no reliable D call. CDR1 is KGHSH, CDR2 LQKENI, per germline. The CDR3 contains 14 residues. The V gene lost 2 bases and the J gene lost 0 bases, with 5 bases spanning the gap. The CDR3 region is CASSPNYSGNTIYF. The CDR3 nucleotides read TGTGCCAGCTCACCAAATTACTCTGGAAACACCATATATTTT.

The rearrangement uses TRBV5-6 and TRBJ2-1; 7 bases fit TRBD2. CDR1 is SGHDT and CDR2 is YYEEEE in the germline V gene. The trim removed 4 bases at V and 1 base at J, leaving 5 bases unmatched. The CDR3 covers 15 residues. CDR3 amino acids: CASSLTGGSYNEQFF. In DNA, the CDR3 is TGTGCCAGCAGCCTCACGGGAGGTTCCTACAATGAGCAGTTCTTC.

The rearrangement links TRBV30 to TRBJ2-3, with 7 positions matching TRBD2. Germline V lookup: CDR1 GTSNPN, CDR2 SVGIG (reference sequence). The junction had 7 bases not matched to a gene; V was cut back by 2 bases and J by 2 bases. The CDR3 spans 15 residues. This CDR3 is CAWSIQAGYTDTQYF. CDR3 coding DNA: TGTGCCTGGAGTATCCAAGCGGGATACACAGATACGCAGTATTTT.

V is TRBV27 and J is TRBJ2-1; 14 positions match TRBD2. Trimming at V came to 5 bases and at J to 9 bases, leaving 9 bases not matched to a gene. The CDR3 consists of 16 residues. Per germline, CDR1 MNHEY and CDR2 SMNVEV (reference sequence). CDR3 in DNA: TGTGCCAGCAGTCTATTGACTAGCGGGAGGGCGAGTGAGCAGTTCTTC. Translated, it gives CASSLLTSGRASEQFF.

DNA of the CDR3: TGTGCCAGTACCGGTGGGAGATTAGATACGCAGTATTTT. This encodes CASTGGRLDTQYF. The J gene is TRBJ2-3, the V gene TRBV7-7; D may be TRBD2 (5 bases). The germline V gene encodes CDR1 SSHAT and CDR2 FNYEAQ (reference sequence). Trimming removed 9 bases at V and 5 bases at J, with 15 bases between. CDR3 size: 13 residues.

CDR3 in amino acids: CASGGQPYEQYF. The CDR3 region has the DNA TGCGCCAGCGGCGGACAGCCCTACGAGCAGTACTTC. The chain is built from TRBV5-1 and TRBJ2-7; tentative D call: TRBD1 (6 bases). V lost 7 bases to trimming and J lost 2 bases, with 10 bases between them. Germline assignment: CDR1 SGHRS and CDR2 YFSETQ. The CDR3 has 12 residues.

The genes are TRBV5-1 and TRBJ2-3; 8 bases match TRBD1. The CDR3 is made up of 15 amino acids. V shed 3 bases and J 0 bases; nucleotides not matched to a gene: 3. CDR1 is SGHRS and CDR2 is YFSETQ in the germline V gene. The CDR3 region is CASSSAGGSTDTQYF. CDR3 DNA: TGCGCCAGCAGCTCAGCAGGGGGCAGCACAGATACGCAGTATTTT.

This chain connects TRBV7-9 to TRBJ2-1, with D possibly matching TRBD2 (6 bases). The CDR3 totals 15 residues. Trimming stripped 5 bases from V and 7 bases from J, with 18 bases between. Looked up from germline, CDR1 is SEHNR and CDR2 is FQNEAQ (reference sequence). The CDR3, as DNA: TGTGCCAGCAGCGGACCGGGACTTCCCACAAATGAGCAGTTCTTC. This translates into CASSGPGLPTNEQFF. The whole variable domain, filled in from reference TRBV7-9 and TRBJ2-1, reads DTGVSQNPRHKITKRGQNVTFRCDPISEHNRLYWYRQTLGQGPEFLTYFQNEAQLEKSRLLSDRFSAERPKGSFSTLEIQRTEQGDSAMYLCASSGPGLPTNEQFFGPGTRLTVL.

The chain links TRBV28 to TRBJ1-5, with a possible D match to TRBD1 (5 bases). This CDR3 comprises 14 residues. V lost 8 bases, J lost 6 bases, and 17 bases lay in between. CDR1 and CDR2 (germline): MDHEN, SYDVKM. DNA for the CDR3: TGTGCCAGCCTGGAACAGGTCGCAGCTCAGCCCCAGCATTTT. The encoded protein is CASLEQVAAQPQHF.

This chain links TRBV5-1 with TRBJ1-1; perhaps TRBD1 as D (5 bases). From germline, CDR1 is SGHRS and CDR2 YFSETQ. This CDR3 region has 14 residues. Trimming cost V 4 bases and J 12 bases, with 22 bases left between them. The CDR3 loop reads CASSPSTVQGGTFF. The CDR3 DNA is TGCGCCAGCAGCCCTTCTACTGTTCAGGGAGGGACTTTCTTT.

The J gene is TRBJ2-1, the V gene TRBV4-1; no firm D call. CDR1 MGHRA and CDR2 YSYEKL come from the germline V gene. The CDR3 is 14 residues long. V lost 0 bases to trimming and J lost 3 bases, with 6 bases between them. CDR3 DNA sequence: TGCGCCAGCAGCCAAGATTCAGACTACAATGAGCAGTTCTTC. Protein: CASSQDSDYNEQFF.

J is TRBJ2-3 and V is TRBV29-1; TRBD2 aligns across 8 bases. The CDR3 spans 14 residues. J lost 6 bases, V lost 7 bases, and 12 bases had no gene match. Germline CDR1 reads SQVTM; CDR2 reads ANQGSEA. CDR3 sequence (DNA): TGCAGCGCTCTAGCGGGTAGTTATGCGGATACGCAGTATTTT. Protein product: CSALAGSYADTQYF.

This chain uses TRBV5-4 with TRBJ1-1; perhaps TRBD1 as D (6 bases). The CDR3 consists of 15 residues. Trimming pared 0 bases from V and 3 bases from J, leaving 12 bases between. The V gene's germline CDR1 is SGHNT and CDR2 YYREEE (reference sequence). The CDR3 here is CASSLERGPHTEAFF. CDR3 in DNA: TGTGCCAGCAGCTTGGAGCGGGGGCCCCACACTGAAGCTTTCTTT.